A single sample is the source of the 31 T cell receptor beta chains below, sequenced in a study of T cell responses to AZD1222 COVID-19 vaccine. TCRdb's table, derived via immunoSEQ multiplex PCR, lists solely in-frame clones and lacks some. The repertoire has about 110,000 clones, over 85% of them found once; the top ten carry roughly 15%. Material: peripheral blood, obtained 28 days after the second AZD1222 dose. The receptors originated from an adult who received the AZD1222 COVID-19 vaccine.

CDR3 sequence reads: CASSQDPPTSGTYNEQFF. The CDR3 DNA reads TGTGCCAGCAGCCAAGATCCCCCGACTAGCGGGACCTACAATGAGCAGTTCTTC. The chain employs TRBV3-1 (or the pseudogene TRBV3-2) and TRBJ2-1; 11 nucleotides match TRBD2. Germline CDR1 is LGHDT and CDR2 is YNNKEL (reference sequence). This CDR3 comprises 18 residues. The V and J ends lost 0 bases and 2 bases, in that order; junction bases with no gene match: 6.

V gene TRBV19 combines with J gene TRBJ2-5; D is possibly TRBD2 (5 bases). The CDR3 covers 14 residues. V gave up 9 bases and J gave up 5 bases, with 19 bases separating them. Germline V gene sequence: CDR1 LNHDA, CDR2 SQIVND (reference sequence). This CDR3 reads CASATSSDVETQYF. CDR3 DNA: TGTGCCAGCGCAACTAGTTCCGATGTGGAGACCCAGTACTTC.

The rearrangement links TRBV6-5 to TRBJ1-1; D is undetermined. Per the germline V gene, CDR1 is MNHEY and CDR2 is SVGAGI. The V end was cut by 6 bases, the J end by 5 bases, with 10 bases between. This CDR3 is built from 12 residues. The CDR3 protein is CASRNGRTEAFF. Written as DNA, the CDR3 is TGTGCCAGCAGGAATGGTCGAACTGAAGCTTTCTTT.

The CDR3 region has the DNA TGTGCCAGCAGCCCCTATAGTGGGAGCTCCTACAATGAGCAGTTCTTC. Amino acids: CASSPYSGSSYNEQFF. V is TRBV7-8 and J is TRBJ2-1, with D possibly TRBD2 on 5 matching bases. This CDR3 has 16 amino acids. Trimming cost V 5 bases and J 0 bases, with 14 bases left between them. CDR1 is SGHVS, CDR2 FQNEAQ, per germline.

For the CDR3, the DNA is TGCAGTGGGTTTACCGGCCGAGGCTACACCTTC. Amino acid sequence: CSGFTGRGYTF. This sequence joins TRBV20-1 and TRBJ1-2; D call uncertain. The CDR3 is 11 amino acids. CDR1 and CDR2 (germline): DFQATT, SNEGSKA (reference sequence). V was pared by 7 bases and J by 8 bases, with 14 bases between.

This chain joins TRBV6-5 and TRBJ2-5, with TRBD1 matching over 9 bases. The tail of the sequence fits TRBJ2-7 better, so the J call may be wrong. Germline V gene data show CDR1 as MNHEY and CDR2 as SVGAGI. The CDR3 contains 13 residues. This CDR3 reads CASTRQGGYEQYF. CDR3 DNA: TGTGCCAGCACCAGACAGGGGGGCTACGAGCAGTACTTC.

The CDR3 reads CASSVGDSNQPQHF. CDR3 nucleotides: TGTGCCAGTAGTGTAGGTGATAGCAATCAGCCCCAGCATTTT. V usage is TRBV19 and J usage is TRBJ1-5; no reliable D call. The germline gives CDR1 LNHDA, CDR2 SQIVND (reference sequence). Trimming took 5 bases from V and 0 from J, leaving 8 bases between them. This CDR3 contains 14 residues.

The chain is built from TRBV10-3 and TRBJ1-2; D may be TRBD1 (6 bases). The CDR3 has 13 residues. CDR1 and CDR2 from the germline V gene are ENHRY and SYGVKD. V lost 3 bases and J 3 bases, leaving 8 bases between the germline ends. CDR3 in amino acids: CAISESGDYGYTF. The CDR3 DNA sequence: TGTGCCATCAGTGAATCAGGGGACTATGGCTACACCTTC.

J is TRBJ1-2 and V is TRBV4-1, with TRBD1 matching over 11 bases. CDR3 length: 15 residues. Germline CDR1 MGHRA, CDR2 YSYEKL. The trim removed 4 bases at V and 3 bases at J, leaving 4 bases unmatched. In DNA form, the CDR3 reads TGCGCCAGCAGCCGCGGACAGGGGGCAGACTATGGCTACACCTTC. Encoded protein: CASSRGQGADYGYTF.

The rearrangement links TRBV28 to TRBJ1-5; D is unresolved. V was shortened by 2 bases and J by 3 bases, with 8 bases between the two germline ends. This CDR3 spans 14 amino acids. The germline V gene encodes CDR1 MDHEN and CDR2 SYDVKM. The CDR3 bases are TGTGCCAGCAGTTTACGAGGGAACAATCAGCCCCAGCATTTT. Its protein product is CASSLRGNNQPQHF.

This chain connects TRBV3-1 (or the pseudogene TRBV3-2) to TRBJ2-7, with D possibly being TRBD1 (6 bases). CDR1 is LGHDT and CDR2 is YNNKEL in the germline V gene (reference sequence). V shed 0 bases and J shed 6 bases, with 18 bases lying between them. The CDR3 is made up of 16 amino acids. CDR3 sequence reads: CASSQDLQGFRGEQYF. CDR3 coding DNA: TGTGCCAGCAGCCAAGATTTACAGGGATTCCGTGGCGAGCAGTACTTC.

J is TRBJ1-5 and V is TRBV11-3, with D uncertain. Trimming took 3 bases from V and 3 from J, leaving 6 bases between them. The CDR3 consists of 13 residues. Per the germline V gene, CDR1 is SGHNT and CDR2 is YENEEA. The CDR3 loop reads CASSLVPNQPQHF. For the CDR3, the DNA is TGTGCCAGCAGCTTGGTCCCCAATCAGCCCCAGCATTTT.

CDR3 bases: TGTGCCAGCAGCTTAGGTTGGCAGGGCTCCTACGAGCAGTACTTC. Its protein is CASSLGWQGSYEQYF. V gene TRBV7-8 combines with J gene TRBJ2-7; D possibly corresponds to TRBD1 (5 bases). CDR3 length: 15 residues. Germline V CDR1 and CDR2: SGHVS, FQNEAQ. Trimming stripped 1 base from V and 0 bases from J, with 10 bases between.

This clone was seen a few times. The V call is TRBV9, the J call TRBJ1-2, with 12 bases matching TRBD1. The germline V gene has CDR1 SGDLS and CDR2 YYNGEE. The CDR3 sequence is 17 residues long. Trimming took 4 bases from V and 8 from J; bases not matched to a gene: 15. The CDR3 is CASSLSSRGQGAEGYTF. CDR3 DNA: TGTGCCAGCAGCCTCAGTAGTAGGGGACAGGGGGCTGAGGGCTACACCTTC.

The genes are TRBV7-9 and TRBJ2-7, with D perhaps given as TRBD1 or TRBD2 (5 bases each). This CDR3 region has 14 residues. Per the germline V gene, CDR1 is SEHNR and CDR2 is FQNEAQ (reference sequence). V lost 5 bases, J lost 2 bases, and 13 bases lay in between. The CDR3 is CASSHRDGTYEQYF. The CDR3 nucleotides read TGTGCCAGCAGCCACCGGGACGGAACCTACGAGCAGTACTTC. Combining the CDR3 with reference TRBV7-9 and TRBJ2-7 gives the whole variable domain DTGVSQNPRHKITKRGQNVTFRCDPISEHNRLYWYRQTLGQGPEFLTYFQNEAQLEKSRLLSDRFSAERPKGSFSTLEIQRTEQGDSAMYLCASSHRDGTYEQYFGPGTRLTVT.

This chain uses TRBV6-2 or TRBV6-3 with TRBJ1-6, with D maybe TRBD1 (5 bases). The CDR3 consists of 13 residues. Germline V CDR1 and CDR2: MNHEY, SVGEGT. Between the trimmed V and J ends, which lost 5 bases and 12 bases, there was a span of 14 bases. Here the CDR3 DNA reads TGTGCCAGCAGTGCCGGGGGAGGCAGACCCCTCCACTTT. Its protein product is CASSAGGGRPLHF.

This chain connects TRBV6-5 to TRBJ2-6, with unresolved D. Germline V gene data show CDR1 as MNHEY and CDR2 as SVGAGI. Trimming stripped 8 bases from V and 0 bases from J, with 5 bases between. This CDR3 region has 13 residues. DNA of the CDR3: TGTGCCAGCGGGGACTCTGGGGCCAACGTCCTGACTTTC. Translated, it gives CASGDSGANVLTF.

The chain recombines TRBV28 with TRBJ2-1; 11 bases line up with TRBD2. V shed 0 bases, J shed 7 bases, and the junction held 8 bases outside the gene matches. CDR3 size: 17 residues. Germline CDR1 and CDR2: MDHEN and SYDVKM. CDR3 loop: CASSLWLAGGGGNEQFF. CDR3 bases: TGTGCCAGCAGTTTATGGCTAGCGGGAGGAGGAGGGAATGAGCAGTTCTTC.

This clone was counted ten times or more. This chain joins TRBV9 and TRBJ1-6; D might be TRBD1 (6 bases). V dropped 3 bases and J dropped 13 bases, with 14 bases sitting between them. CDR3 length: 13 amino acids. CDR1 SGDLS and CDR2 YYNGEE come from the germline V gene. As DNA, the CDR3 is TGTGCCAGCAGCGCCCGGTTACAGGGCCCCCTCCACTTT. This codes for CASSARLQGPLHF.

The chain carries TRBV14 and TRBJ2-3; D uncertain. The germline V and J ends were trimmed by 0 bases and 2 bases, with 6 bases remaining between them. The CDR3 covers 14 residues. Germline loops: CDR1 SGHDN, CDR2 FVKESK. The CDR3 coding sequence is TGTGCCAGCAGCCAAGAGCGGTTCACAGATACGCAGTATTTT. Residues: CASSQERFTDTQYF.

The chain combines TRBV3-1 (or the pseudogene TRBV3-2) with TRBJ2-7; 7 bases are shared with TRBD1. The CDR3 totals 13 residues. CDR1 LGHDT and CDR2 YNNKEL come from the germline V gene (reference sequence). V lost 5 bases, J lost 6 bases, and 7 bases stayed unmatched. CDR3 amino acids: CASSSRTGGEQYF. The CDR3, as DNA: TGTGCCAGCAGCTCTCGGACAGGAGGCGAGCAGTACTTC.

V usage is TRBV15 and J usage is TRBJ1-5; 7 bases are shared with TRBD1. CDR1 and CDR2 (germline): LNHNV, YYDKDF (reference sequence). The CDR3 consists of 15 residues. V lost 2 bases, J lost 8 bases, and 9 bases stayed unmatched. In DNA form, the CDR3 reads TGTGCCACCAGCAGACAGACAGGGAGTTTCGAGCCCCAGCATTTT. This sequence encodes CATSRQTGSFEPQHF.

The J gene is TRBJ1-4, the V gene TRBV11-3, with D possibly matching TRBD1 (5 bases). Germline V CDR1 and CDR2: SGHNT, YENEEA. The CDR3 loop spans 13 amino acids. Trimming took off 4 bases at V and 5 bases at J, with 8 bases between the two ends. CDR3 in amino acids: CASSYRGNEKLFF. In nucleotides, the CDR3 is TGTGCCAGCAGCTATAGGGGAAATGAAAAACTGTTTTTT.

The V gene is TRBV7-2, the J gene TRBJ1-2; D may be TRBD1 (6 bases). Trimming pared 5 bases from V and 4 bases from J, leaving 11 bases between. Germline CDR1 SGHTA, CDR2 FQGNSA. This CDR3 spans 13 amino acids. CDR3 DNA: TGTGCCAGCAGCCGCGGACAGCTCTATGGCTACACCTTC. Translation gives CASSRGQLYGYTF. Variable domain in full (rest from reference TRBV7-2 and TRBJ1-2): GAGVSQSPSNKVTEKGKDVELRCDPISGHTALYWYRQSLGQGLEFLIYFQGNSAPDKSGLPSDRFSAERTGGSVSTLTIQRTQQEDSAVYLCASSRGQLYGYTFGSGTRLTVV.

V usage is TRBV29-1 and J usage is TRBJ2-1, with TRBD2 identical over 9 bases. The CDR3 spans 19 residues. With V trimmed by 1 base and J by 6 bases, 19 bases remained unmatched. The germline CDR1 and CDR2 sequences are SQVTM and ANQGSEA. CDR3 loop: CSVEVRAREGPGFPNEQFF. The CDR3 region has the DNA TGCAGCGTTGAAGTACGCGCGCGGGAGGGCCCGGGGTTTCCCAATGAGCAGTTCTTC.

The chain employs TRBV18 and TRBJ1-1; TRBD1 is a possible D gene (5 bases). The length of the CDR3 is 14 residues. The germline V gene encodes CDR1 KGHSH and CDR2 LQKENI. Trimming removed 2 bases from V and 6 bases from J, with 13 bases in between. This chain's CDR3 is CASSPTGSGPEAFF. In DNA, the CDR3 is TGTGCCAGCTCACCAACAGGCAGCGGCCCTGAAGCTTTCTTT.

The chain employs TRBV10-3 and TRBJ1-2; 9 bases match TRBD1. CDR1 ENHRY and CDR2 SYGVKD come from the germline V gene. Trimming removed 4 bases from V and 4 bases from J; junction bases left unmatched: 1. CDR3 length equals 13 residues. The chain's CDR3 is CAISGDRVYGYTF. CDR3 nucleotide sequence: TGTGCCATCAGTGGGGACAGGGTCTATGGCTACACCTTC.

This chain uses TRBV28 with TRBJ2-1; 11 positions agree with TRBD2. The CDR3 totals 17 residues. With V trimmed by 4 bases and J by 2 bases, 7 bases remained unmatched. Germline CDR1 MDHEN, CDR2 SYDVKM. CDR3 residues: CASSSSQGLAAYNEQFF. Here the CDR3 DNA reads TGTGCCAGCAGTTCCTCGCAGGGACTAGCGGCCTACAATGAGCAGTTCTTC.

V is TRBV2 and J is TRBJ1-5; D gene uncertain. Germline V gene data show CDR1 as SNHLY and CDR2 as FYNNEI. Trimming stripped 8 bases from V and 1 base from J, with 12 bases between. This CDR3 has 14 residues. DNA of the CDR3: TGTGCCAGCCATGTGTTAGGAAGCAATCAGCCCCAGCATTTT. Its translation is CASHVLGSNQPQHF. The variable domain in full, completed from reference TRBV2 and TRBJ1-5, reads EPEVTQTPSHQVTQMGQEVILRCVPISNHLYFYWYRQILGQKVEFLVSFYNNEISEKSEIFDDQFSVERPDGSNFTLKIRSTKLEDSAMYFCASHVLGSNQPQHFGDGTRLSIL.

The CDR3 nucleotides read TGCAGTGCTAGTACGTCAGGGCCCAATCAGCCCCAGCATTTT. This sequence encodes CSASTSGPNQPQHF. The V gene is TRBV20-1, the J gene TRBJ1-5; tentative D call: TRBD1 (5 bases). Germline V gives CDR1 DFQATT, CDR2 SNEGSKA (reference sequence). This CDR3 comprises 14 residues. Deletions cut 3 bases from V and 3 bases from J, with 12 bases between.

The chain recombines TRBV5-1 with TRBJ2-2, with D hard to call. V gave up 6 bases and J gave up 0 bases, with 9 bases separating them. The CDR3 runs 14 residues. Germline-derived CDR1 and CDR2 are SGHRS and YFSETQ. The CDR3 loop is CASTFSTNTGELFF. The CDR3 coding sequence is TGCGCCAGCACCTTTTCTACGAACACCGGGGAGCTGTTTTTT.